These T cell receptor beta chains were read from a single sample in a study of neurological immune-mediated disorders. From the 5' RACE reads, TCRdb called clonotypes with MiXCR, one entry per CDR3 protein. The sample has about 51,000 distinct CDR3 sequences; roughly 15% are singletons. Material: PBMCs. The receptors shown here come from a man in his 60s in good health. Both conserved end residues are part of each CDR3. Not all rows give a size; the values are once, few, many and, for expanded clones, a class.

clone_size: .; v_call: TRBV20-1; j_call: TRBJ1-3; cdr3_aa: CSASRINTGNTIYF
clone_size: many; v_call: TRBV18; j_call: TRBJ2-3; cdr3_aa: CASSGGTRITDTQYF
clone_size: many; v_call: TRBV13; j_call: TRBJ2-7; cdr3_aa: CASSLDRSYEQYF
clone_size: many; v_call: TRBV24-1; j_call: TRBJ2-6; cdr3_aa: CATSRASGANVLTF
clone_size: many; v_call: TRBV10-3; j_call: TRBJ2-7; cdr3_aa: CAISAQFKGYEQYF
clone_size: many; v_call: TRBV6-5; j_call: TRBJ2-7; cdr3_aa: CASSSTGTYEQYF
clone_size: many; v_call: TRBV7-6; j_call: TRBJ1-3; cdr3_aa: CASSLSWEAGNTIYF
clone_size: .; v_call: TRBV7-2; j_call: TRBJ2-1; cdr3_aa: CASNPLSSSNEQFF
clone_size: many; v_call: TRBV15; j_call: TRBJ1-4; cdr3_aa: CATSRDRGIGEKLFF
clone_size: once; v_call: TRBV12-3/TRBV12-4; j_call: TRBJ2-5; cdr3_aa: CASSRTGQTQYF
clone_size: .; v_call: TRBV24-1; j_call: TRBJ2-7; cdr3_aa: CATSERGRGDEQYF
clone_size: .; v_call: TRBV20-1; j_call: TRBJ1-1; cdr3_aa: CSASSGQEMNTEAFF
clone_size: many; v_call: TRBV7-3; j_call: TRBJ2-3; cdr3_aa: CASSGGSYPSTDTQYF
clone_size: many; v_call: TRBV20-1; j_call: TRBJ2-2; cdr3_aa: CSARSGWTGELFF
clone_size: many; v_call: TRBV5-1; j_call: TRBJ2-1; cdr3_aa: CASSVNLLAATPIEQFF
clone_size: many; v_call: TRBV5-1; j_call: TRBJ1-1; cdr3_aa: CASSRGQGANTEAFF
clone_size: few; v_call: TRBV27; j_call: TRBJ1-5; cdr3_aa: CASSLLRDRFGSNQPQHF
clone_size: many; v_call: TRBV7-2; j_call: TRBJ2-1; cdr3_aa: CASSLASGSPSYNEQFF
clone_size: many; v_call: TRBV7-2; j_call: TRBJ2-5; cdr3_aa: CASSLARVETQYF
clone_size: many; v_call: TRBV20-1; j_call: TRBJ1-1; cdr3_aa: CSAGSDRGWAEAFF
clone_size: many; v_call: TRBV15; j_call: TRBJ2-2; cdr3_aa: CATSKWTGNPGELFF
clone_size: .; v_call: TRBV30; j_call: TRBJ2-1; cdr3_aa: CAATGTALFNEQFF
clone_size: .; v_call: TRBV9; j_call: TRBJ2-7; cdr3_aa: CASSRNDVFSYEQYF
clone_size: many; v_call: TRBV12-3/TRBV12-4; j_call: TRBJ1-6; cdr3_aa: CASSRTTGSPLHF
clone_size: many; v_call: TRBV10-3; j_call: TRBJ2-1; cdr3_aa: CAISGLAASYNEQFF
clone_size: many; v_call: TRBV12-3/TRBV12-4; j_call: TRBJ2-3; cdr3_aa: CASSPPSGSADTQYF
clone_size: many; v_call: TRBV12-3/TRBV12-4; j_call: TRBJ1-2; cdr3_aa: CASRLGVNYGYTF
clone_size: many; v_call: TRBV28; j_call: TRBJ1-4; cdr3_aa: CASSLPQLRQGNNEKLFF
clone_size: many; v_call: TRBV5-1; j_call: TRBJ2-1; cdr3_aa: CASSLVLHNEQFF
clone_size: many; v_call: TRBV5-1; j_call: TRBJ2-7; cdr3_aa: CASSLAGGQNYEQYF
clone_size: many; v_call: TRBV6-6; j_call: TRBJ2-7; cdr3_aa: CASSYSTGYEQYF
clone_size: many; v_call: TRBV5-6; j_call: TRBJ2-7; cdr3_aa: CASSLGRSVDEQYF
clone_size: many; v_call: TRBV20-1; j_call: TRBJ2-7; cdr3_aa: CSATGTGSSYEQYF
clone_size: many; v_call: TRBV20-1; j_call: TRBJ1-1; cdr3_aa: CSASRFDTEAFF
clone_size: .; v_call: TRBV7-8; j_call: TRBJ2-7; cdr3_aa: CASSFSSALGEQYF
clone_size: many; v_call: TRBV9; j_call: TRBJ2-2; cdr3_aa: CASSVNVNTGELFF
clone_size: many; v_call: TRBV7-3; j_call: TRBJ2-5; cdr3_aa: CASSWDRTGETQYF
clone_size: many; v_call: TRBV5-1; j_call: TRBJ2-2; cdr3_aa: CASRTGGTGELFF
clone_size: many; v_call: TRBV28; j_call: TRBJ2-7; cdr3_aa: CASTQQTSQGYEQYF
clone_size: few; v_call: TRBV5-5; j_call: TRBJ2-1; cdr3_aa: CASSLGDREYNEQFF
clone_size: many; v_call: TRBV20-1; j_call: TRBJ2-7; cdr3_aa: CSAIPSGRSYEQYF
clone_size: many; v_call: TRBV3-1; j_call: TRBJ2-7; cdr3_aa: CASSTSAGTDHEQYF
clone_size: many; v_call: TRBV5-8; j_call: TRBJ1-2; cdr3_aa: CASSASGGGFDGYTF
clone_size: many; v_call: TRBV15; j_call: TRBJ2-7; cdr3_aa: CATSRTRSYEQYF
clone_size: many; v_call: TRBV29-1; j_call: TRBJ2-2; cdr3_aa: CSVEDLDRGNTGELFF
clone_size: many; v_call: TRBV4-2; j_call: TRBJ2-1; cdr3_aa: CASSQDLGNEQFF